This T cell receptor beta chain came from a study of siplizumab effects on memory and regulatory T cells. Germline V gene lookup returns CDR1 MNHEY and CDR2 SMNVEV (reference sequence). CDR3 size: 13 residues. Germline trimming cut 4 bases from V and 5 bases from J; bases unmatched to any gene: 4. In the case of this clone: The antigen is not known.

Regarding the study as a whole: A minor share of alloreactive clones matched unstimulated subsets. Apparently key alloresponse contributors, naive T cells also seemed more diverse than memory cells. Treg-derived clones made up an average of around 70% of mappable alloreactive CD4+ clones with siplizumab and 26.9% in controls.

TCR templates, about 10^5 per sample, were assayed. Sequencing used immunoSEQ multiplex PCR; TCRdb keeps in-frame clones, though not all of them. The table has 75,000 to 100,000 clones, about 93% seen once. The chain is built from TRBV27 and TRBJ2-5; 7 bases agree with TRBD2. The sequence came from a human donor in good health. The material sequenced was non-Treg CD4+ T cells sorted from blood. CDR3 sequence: CASSSMRGETQYF. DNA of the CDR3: TGTGCCAGCAGTTCAATGCGGGGGGAGACCCAGTACTTC.